This T cell receptor (beta chain) derives from a study of cytomegalovirus exposure and HLA in healthy donors. At the level of the study: HLA-typed donors contributed around 82 million unique TCRs, which were held in an early data release.

Both 60 Vbeta primers and 13 Jbeta primers went into the PCR. The protocol was immunoSEQ multiplex PCR, while the TCRdb copy is restricted to in-frame clones and leaves out a portion. The sample holds about 160,000 clones, roughly 85% seen once. Germline V gives CDR1 MNHNS, CDR2 SASEGT. This CDR3 spans 15 amino acids. V was pared by 6 bases and J by 8 bases, with 11 bases of the junction left unmatched. What was sequenced was PBMCs. The TCR originated in a boy younger than 10 in good health and CMV-seronegative. The rearrangement joins TRBV6-1 to TRBJ2-1, with 9 bases fitting TRBD2. CDR3 residues: CASSPRGGGADEQFF. The CDR3, as DNA: TGTGCCAGCAGCCCCAGGGGCGGGGGGGCCGATGAGCAGTTCTTC.